This passage covers 27 T cell receptor beta chains from one sample sequenced in a study of blood T cell repertoires in COVID-19. Repertoires were generated with immunoSEQ multiplex PCR, while TCRdb's copy carries only in-frame clones and drops some. Seen here are under 350,000 clones, more than 85% observed once, and the top ten hold approximately 4.2%. The sample was peripheral blood. The receptors derive from a man aged 40-49 years with acute or convalescent COVID-19.

The CDR3 DNA reads as TGTGCCAGTAGTATAGATCGTCCAGGGGGCTCAAACACCATATATTTT. It yields the protein CASSIDRPGGSNTIYF. V gene TRBV19 combines with J gene TRBJ1-3, with 8 bases aligning to TRBD1. The CDR3 loop spans 16 amino acids. V trimming: 0 bases; J trimming: 6 bases; junction bases outside the gene matches: 7. The germline V gene encodes CDR1 LNHDA and CDR2 SQIVND (reference sequence).

The chain uses TRBV7-9 and TRBJ1-1; perhaps TRBD1 as D (6 bases). Germline V gene sequence: CDR1 SEHNR, CDR2 FQNEAQ (reference sequence). Trimming cost V 3 bases and J 9 bases, with 11 bases left between them. The CDR3 runs 12 residues. The CDR3 reads CASSFLDRKAFF. CDR3 in DNA: TGTGCCAGCAGCTTCCTTGACAGGAAAGCTTTCTTT.

A remark on this clone: This sample also contains other DNA sequences that code for the same CDR3. This chain joins TRBV5-1 and TRBJ2-6; D unresolved. This CDR3 has 13 amino acids. Trimming took 5 bases from V and 4 from J, leaving 7 bases between them. From germline, CDR1 is SGHRS and CDR2 YFSETQ. The DNA of the CDR3 is TGCGCCAGCAGTCCCGGGGGGGCCAACGTCCTGACTTTC. It translates to CASSPGGANVLTF.

This clone is a singleton in its sample. The chain uses TRBV19 and TRBJ1-2; 7 bases are shared with TRBD1. The ends lost 5 bases at V and 4 bases at J; junction bases unmatched: 10. Per germline, CDR1 LNHDA and CDR2 SQIVND (reference sequence). CDR3 size: 15 residues. The CDR3 loop reads CASSLTGKGVYGYTF. In DNA form, the CDR3 reads TGTGCCAGTAGTCTGACAGGGAAAGGGGTCTATGGCTACACCTTC.

The V call is TRBV6-2 or TRBV6-3, the J call TRBJ2-1; 15 bases align to TRBD2. The CDR3 has 22 residues. CDR1 MNHEY and CDR2 SVGEGT come from the germline V gene. V shed 6 bases, J shed 0 bases, and the junction held 18 bases outside the gene matches. The CDR3 coding sequence is TGTGCCAGCAGCCGACGTCTGGGACTAGCGGGGGGCCCATCGAGCTCCTACAATGAGCAGTTCTTC. Translated, it gives CASSRRLGLAGGPSSSYNEQFF.

The chain employs TRBV7-2 and TRBJ2-3, with 10 bases matching TRBD2. V lost 2 bases and J lost 11; bases outside the gene matches: 4. CDR1 is SGHTA and CDR2 is FQGNSA in the germline V gene. The CDR3 extends over 13 amino acids. CDR3 amino acids: CASSLRQRGGQYF. CDR3 nucleotides: TGTGCCAGCAGCTTACGACAGCGGGGGGGGCAGTATTTT. Full variable domain (outside the CDR3, taken from reference TRBV7-2 and TRBJ2-3): GAGVSQSPSNKVTEKGKDVELRCDPISGHTALYWYRQSLGQGLEFLIYFQGNSAPDKSGLPSDRFSAERTGGSVSTLTIQRTQQEDSAVYLCASSLRQRGGQYFGPGTRLTVL.

The V gene is TRBV21-1, the J gene TRBJ1-3; no check of the table's D call, TRBD1, against the DNA was made. TRBV21-1 is an annotated pseudogene. The CDR3 covers 16 residues. CDR3 loop: CASSGIDRGLGNTIYF. The CDR3 DNA reads TGTGCCAGCAGCGGTATAGACAGGGGGCTTGGAAACACCATATATTTT.

In regard to this clone: Additional DNA sequences in this sample encode the identical CDR3. V is TRBV3-1 (or the pseudogene TRBV3-2) and J is TRBJ1-5; the D is unclear. Trimming took off 2 bases at V and 4 bases at J, with 3 bases between the two ends. This CDR3 spans 12 amino acids. Germline lookup yields CDR1 LGHDT and CDR2 YNNKEL (reference sequence). CDR3 nucleotide sequence: TGTGCCAGCAGCCAATATAATCAGCCCCAGCATTTT. It translates to CASSQYNQPQHF.

The chain uses TRBV4-1 and TRBJ1-5; D call uncertain. Per the germline V gene, CDR1 is MGHRA and CDR2 is YSYEKL. V was shortened by 0 bases and J by 3 bases, with 9 bases between the two germline ends. The CDR3 sequence is 15 residues long. DNA of the CDR3: TGCGCCAGCAGCCAAGATGCAGTAGCCAATCAGCCCCAGCATTTT. It specifies CASSQDAVANQPQHF.

The chain links TRBV12-3 or TRBV12-4 to TRBJ1-1; 7 positions match TRBD1. The CDR3 consists of 13 residues. Trimming removed 6 bases from V and 3 bases from J; junction bases left unmatched: 4. CDR3 sequence reads: CASRDRVDTEAFF. CDR3 nucleotide sequence: TGTGCCAGCAGAGACAGGGTGGACACTGAAGCTTTCTTT.

The chain uses TRBV6-5 and TRBJ1-3; TRBD1 might be the D (6 bases). The CDR3 length is 14 residues. V was trimmed by 6 bases and J by 4 bases, leaving 13 bases between them. CDR1 is MNHEY, CDR2 SVGAGI, per germline. In DNA, the CDR3 is TGTGCCAGCAGGCCTCAGGGGTCCGGAAACACCATATATTTT. Protein product: CASRPQGSGNTIYF.

CDR3: CASSPGGNSPLHF. CDR3 in DNA: TGTGCCAGCTCACCAGGGGGGAATTCACCCCTCCACTTT. The V and J genes are TRBV18 and TRBJ1-6; TRBD1 might be the D (5 bases). Trimming removed 2 bases at V and 7 bases at J, with 6 bases between. This CDR3 has 13 amino acids. In germline, CDR1 is KGHSH, CDR2 LQKENI.

CDR3 in DNA: TGCGCCAGCAGCTTGCATTCCCGGGGGGATTACAATGAGCAGTTCTTC. Amino acids: CASSLHSRGDYNEQFF. This rearrangement joins TRBV5-1 to TRBJ2-1, with 7 nucleotides matching TRBD2. The CDR3 extends over 16 amino acids. Germline V gene lookup returns CDR1 SGHRS and CDR2 YFSETQ. The V segment lost 1 base and the J segment 4 bases; nucleotides outside the gene matches: 8.

The J gene is TRBJ2-5, the V gene TRBV6-2 or TRBV6-3; weak D call: TRBD2 (6 bases). V dropped 4 bases and J dropped 1 base, with 16 bases sitting between them. Germline V gives CDR1 MNHEY, CDR2 SVGEGT. This CDR3 is 16 amino acids long. The CDR3 sequence is CASSLEGLGPQETQYF. The CDR3 DNA sequence: TGTGCCAGCAGTTTGGAGGGACTGGGACCCCAAGAGACCCAGTACTTC.

The V and J genes are TRBV2 and TRBJ2-3; 10 nucleotides match TRBD2. J was trimmed by 3 bases and V by 2 bases; bases with no gene match: 5. Germline V gene data show CDR1 as SNHLY and CDR2 as FYNNEI. This CDR3 contains 16 residues. CDR3 sequence: CASSELAGVSTDTQYF. CDR3 DNA: TGTGCCAGCAGTGAACTAGCGGGGGTGTCGACAGATACGCAGTATTTT.

The chain carries TRBV2 and TRBJ1-2, with D possibly matching TRBD1 (6 bases). This CDR3 comprises 13 residues. V lost 6 bases, J lost 4 bases, and 12 bases lay in between. CDR1 is SNHLY, CDR2 FYNNEI, per germline. CDR3 sequence (DNA): TGTGCCAGCAGCGGACAGTCAGCCTATGGCTACACCTTC. Protein sequence: CASSGQSAYGYTF.

The rearrangement links TRBV30 to TRBJ2-1; 10 bases map to TRBD2. Germline CDR1 GTSNPN, CDR2 SVGIG (reference sequence). Losses at the gene ends were 2 bases for V and 3 bases for J; bases not matched to a gene: 1. The CDR3 is 14 amino acids. CDR3: CAWSLAGGYNEQFF. DNA of the CDR3: TGTGCCTGGAGTTTAGCGGGGGGCTACAATGAGCAGTTCTTC.

The J gene is TRBJ2-1, the V gene TRBV9; D is unclear. This CDR3 contains 13 residues. Trimming took off 4 bases at V and 9 bases at J, with 14 bases between the two ends. In germline, CDR1 is SGDLS, CDR2 YYNGEE. The CDR3 nucleotides are TGTGCCAGCAGCCTCCTAACGTCAGGTGAGCAGTTCTTC. It is translated as CASSLLTSGEQFF.

The DNA for the CDR3 is TGTGCCAGCAGCATACGACAGGGGAACACTGAAGCTTTCTTT. It yields the protein CASSIRQGNTEAFF. The chain has TRBV7-8 and TRBJ1-1, with 7 bases aligning to TRBD1. The V and J ends lost 5 bases and 1 base, in that order; junction bases with no gene match: 4. Germline V gene data show CDR1 as SGHVS and CDR2 as FQNEAQ. The CDR3 contains 14 residues.

This clone was picked up one time. The rearrangement links TRBV10-3 to TRBJ1-6, with TRBD1 matching over 9 bases. The CDR3 has 15 residues. V shed 0 bases and J 10 bases; nucleotides not matched to a gene: 4. Germline-derived CDR1 and CDR2 are ENHRY and SYGVKD. DNA of the CDR3: TGTGCCATCAGTGAGTCGGGACAGGGAAGGTCACCCCTCCACTTT. Translating gives CAISESGQGRSPLHF.

The chain carries TRBV13 and TRBJ2-3; 11 bases align to TRBD2. The length of the CDR3 is 17 residues. Germline CDR1 reads PRHDT; CDR2 reads FYEKMQ (reference sequence). V lost 4 bases, J lost 4 bases, and 10 bases stayed unmatched. The CDR3 here is CASSSAVAGGLSDTQYF. In nucleotides, the CDR3 is TGTGCCAGCAGCTCAGCCGTAGCGGGGGGGCTATCAGATACGCAGTATTTT.

V and J are TRBV2 and TRBJ1-5, with 7 positions matching TRBD1. V dropped 5 bases and J dropped 5; count of bases not matched to a gene: 3. Germline V gene data show CDR1 as SNHLY and CDR2 as FYNNEI. This CDR3 has 13 residues. The CDR3 loop is CASSIQGYQPQHF. CDR3 in DNA: TGTGCCAGCAGTATACAGGGGTATCAGCCCCAGCATTTT.

The chain uses TRBV12-5 and TRBJ1-2; 8 bases agree with TRBD1. CDR1 LGHNT and CDR2 FRNRAP come from the germline V gene. With 1 base clipped from V and 3 bases from J, the junction kept 7 bases outside the gene matches. The length of the CDR3 is 16 residues. In nucleotides, the CDR3 is TGTGCTAGTGGTTTGGCCCGGGACAGGCTTTACTATGGCTACACCTTC. Translating it yields CASGLARDRLYYGYTF.

The chain couples TRBV7-8 to TRBJ2-3, with a weak D call TRBD2 (6 bases). The V end lost 4 bases, the J end lost 2 bases, and 16 bases lay between the germline ends. Germline assignment: CDR1 SGHVS and CDR2 FQNEAQ. The CDR3 runs 16 residues. The CDR3 DNA is TGTGCCAGCAGCTGGAGCGGGCAGGGATCCACAGATACGCAGTATTTT. Amino acid sequence: CASSWSGQGSTDTQYF.

The V call is TRBV5-5, the J call TRBJ2-5; D possibly corresponds to TRBD1 (6 bases). Germline values: CDR1 SGHKS, CDR2 YYEKEE (reference sequence). CDR3 length: 15 residues. Trimming took off 0 bases at V and 6 bases at J, with 15 bases between the two ends. CDR3 in DNA: TGTGCCAGCAGCTTGGCAGGGGTGGCCCCCAAGACCCAGTACTTC. Protein: CASSLAGVAPKTQYF.

This clone occurred once. Other DNA sequences in the same sample also yield this CDR3. The J gene is TRBJ2-1, the V gene TRBV11-3; D may be TRBD2 (7 bases). Trimming cost V 5 bases and J 9 bases, with 20 bases left between them. The CDR3 has 15 amino acids. Germline-derived CDR1 and CDR2 are SGHNT and YENEEA. For the CDR3, the DNA is TGTGCCAGCAGCCGGGGAGGGGGGGGCCGAGGTGAGCAGTTCTTC. Translation gives CASSRGGGGRGEQFF. Using reference TRBV11-3 and TRBJ2-1 for the parts outside the CDR3, the full variable domain is EAGVVQSPRYKIIEKKQPVAFWCNPISGHNTLYWYLQNLGQGPELLIRYENEEAVDDSQLPKDRFSAERLKGVDSTLKIQPAELGDSAVYLCASSRGGGGRGEQFFGPGTRLTVL.

The rearrangement uses TRBV4-2 and TRBJ1-2; tentative D call: TRBD1 (6 bases). CDR1 and CDR2 from the germline V gene are LGHNA and YNFKEQ. The CDR3 extends over 13 amino acids. The ends were cut back, 4 bases at V and 2 bases at J, with 8 bases in the middle. The CDR3 here is CASSLRGNYGYTF. The DNA for the CDR3 is TGTGCCAGCAGCCTTAGGGGGAACTATGGCTACACCTTC.